This T cell receptor beta chain was observed in a study of T-cell memory formation after mild COVID-19. The length of the CDR3 is 15 residues. The trim removed 3 bases at V and 1 base at J, leaving 4 bases unmatched. Germline V gene sequence: CDR1 SEHNR, CDR2 FQNEAQ (reference sequence). Amplification by 5'RACE using constant-segment primers produced TCR alpha and TCR beta cDNA libraries that carried sample barcodes and UMIs. TCRdb fed the 5' RACE reads into MiXCR, producing one record per CDR3 protein. The top ten clones hold 22% of a sample with roughly 280,000 distinct CDR3 sequences, roughly 15% of them seen once. There are a few counts of this clonotype.

This chain joins TRBV7-9 and TRBJ2-3, with TRBD2 matching over 7 bases. The sequenced sample was PBMCs or a T cell subset sorted from them (not recorded which). This receptor was obtained from a man between 18 and 29 years old who had mild COVID-19 (a few samples of this study predate the infection). Cell type and time point are not known. The CDR3 DNA is TGTGCCAGCAGCTTGGGGGACTACCGCACAGATACGCAGTATTTT. Translating gives CASSLGDYRTDTQYF.